This TCR beta chain was recovered during a study of cytomegalovirus exposure and HLA in healthy donors. Whole-study results and caveats: The availability of immune exposure information extended only to CMV serostatus.

The CDR3 sequence is 21 residues long. With 60 Vbeta and 13 Jbeta primers, the PCR was carried out. This table comes from immunoSEQ multiplex PCR, and its TCRdb copy is limited to in-frame clones, with some not included. Seen here are under 300,000 clones, about 90% observed once, and the top ten hold about 1.5%. With regard to this clone: Its antigen is unidentified.

The TCR comes from a girl aged 2-10 years in good health and CMV-seronegative. The chain couples TRBV12-2 to TRBJ2-1; the D call of TRBD2 is as the table states it, not checked on the DNA. TRBV12-2 counts as a pseudogene. The sample consisted of PBMCs. The CDR3 DNA is TGTGCAAGTCGCTTAGCGATTTGGGGGCGGGAGGGCCACCAATCCTACAATGAGCAGTTCTTC. It specifies CASRLAIWGREGHQSYNEQFF.